These T cell receptor beta chains were read from a single sample in a study of spatial heterogeneity in lung cancer. TCRdb reprocessed the 5' RACE reads via MiXCR and lists one record per CDR3 protein. The table lists 70,000 to 90,000 distinct CDR3 sequences, about 14% of them singletons. Material: PBMCs, obtained at surgery. The receptors originated from a male donor with early-stage non-small cell lung cancer. Each CDR3 is given with its conserved first and last residue. A D gene is named only where the DNA matches it firmly. Size is omitted from some rows. Given values are once, few, many or a class for expanded clones.

CDR3nt: TGTGCCAGCAGCCAAGGGAGGACAGGTGAAGCTTTCTTT; CDR3aa: CASSQGRTGEAFF; d_gene: TRBD1; j_gene: TRBJ1-1; v_gene: TRBV4-2; abundance: NA
CDR3nt: TGTGCCAGTAGTATTTCCTCTCTAGCGCTCGCGGTGGATACGCAGTATTTT; CDR3aa: CASSISSLALAVDTQYF; d_gene: NA; j_gene: TRBJ2-3; v_gene: TRBV19; abundance: many
CDR3nt: TGCAGTGCTAGAGATCGCGGCCTCTCCTATGGCTACACCTTC; CDR3aa: CSARDRGLSYGYTF; d_gene: NA; j_gene: TRBJ1-2; v_gene: TRBV20-1; abundance: few
CDR3nt: TGCGCCAGCAGCTTGACAGGGACCAATAGCAATCAGCCCCAGCATTTT; CDR3aa: CASSLTGTNSNQPQHF; d_gene: NA; j_gene: TRBJ1-5; v_gene: TRBV5-1; abundance: many
CDR3nt: TGCGCCAGCAGTGTGGTGGGGCTAGGGGACACCGGGGAGCTGTTTTTT; CDR3aa: CASSVVGLGDTGELFF; d_gene: NA; j_gene: TRBJ2-2; v_gene: TRBV10-2; abundance: NA
CDR3nt: TGTGCCAGCAGCTCCTTGGACAGCAATCAGCCCCAGCATTTT; CDR3aa: CASSSLDSNQPQHF; d_gene: NA; j_gene: TRBJ1-5; v_gene: TRBV7-9; abundance: few
CDR3nt: TGCAGCGCCCTATCCAACTATGGCTACACCTTC; CDR3aa: CSALSNYGYTF; d_gene: NA; j_gene: TRBJ1-2; v_gene: TRBV29-1; abundance: many
CDR3nt: TGCGCCAGCAGCTTGGCGGGACCCCCGGAGTTCGAGCAGTTCTTC; CDR3aa: CASSLAGPPEFEQFF; d_gene: NA; j_gene: TRBJ2-1; v_gene: TRBV5-1; abundance: many
CDR3nt: TGTGCCAGCAGCTTAGATCCGGGCGCGAATTCACCCCTCCACTTT; CDR3aa: CASSLDPGANSPLHF; d_gene: NA; j_gene: TRBJ1-6; v_gene: TRBV11-2; abundance: NA
CDR3nt: TGCAGTGCTAGAAGAGCCGGGACCTCAGACTCCTACGAGCAGTACTTC; CDR3aa: CSARRAGTSDSYEQYF; d_gene: NA; j_gene: TRBJ2-7; v_gene: TRBV20-1; abundance: many
CDR3nt: TGTGCCAGCTCATTTCTAGAGGGATCCTACAATGAGCAGTTCTTC; CDR3aa: CASSFLEGSYNEQFF; d_gene: NA; j_gene: TRBJ2-1; v_gene: TRBV18; abundance: few
CDR3nt: TGCGCCAGCAGCTTGTCCCCCGACAGAGCCAATGAGCAGTTCTTC; CDR3aa: CASSLSPDRANEQFF; d_gene: NA; j_gene: TRBJ2-1; v_gene: TRBV5-1; abundance: few
CDR3nt: TGTGCCAGCAGTTCTGGCCCGGGGGGCAACATTCAGTACTTC; CDR3aa: CASSSGPGGNIQYF; d_gene: NA; j_gene: TRBJ2-4; v_gene: TRBV12-3/TRBV12-4; abundance: NA
CDR3nt: TGCGCCAGCAGCCTTACCCCGTTCCGGACAGGGCAAGAGACCCAGTACTTC; CDR3aa: CASSLTPFRTGQETQYF; d_gene: TRBD1; j_gene: TRBJ2-5; v_gene: TRBV5-1; abundance: few
CDR3nt: TGTGCCAGCAGCCCCAACCCTAATTCACCCCTCCACTTT; CDR3aa: CASSPNPNSPLHF; d_gene: NA; j_gene: TRBJ1-6; v_gene: TRBV7-8; abundance: NA
CDR3nt: TGTGCCTGGAGTGGCGGAATGTCTTATGGCTACACCTTC; CDR3aa: CAWSGGMSYGYTF; d_gene: NA; j_gene: TRBJ1-2; v_gene: TRBV30; abundance: NA
CDR3nt: TGTGCCAGCAGCATCGAAAGTCAGCCCCAGCATTTT; CDR3aa: CASSIESQPQHF; d_gene: NA; j_gene: TRBJ1-5; v_gene: TRBV7-2; abundance: NA
CDR3nt: TGTGCCAGCAGGAGAGACAGATATAGCAATCAGCCCCAGCATTTT; CDR3aa: CASRRDRYSNQPQHF; d_gene: NA; j_gene: TRBJ1-5; v_gene: TRBV6-5; abundance: few
CDR3nt: TGCGCCAGCAGCCCCCGCGGGGGAGCGGGAGCATTCACAGATACGCAGTATTTT; CDR3aa: CASSPRGGAGAFTDTQYF; d_gene: TRBD2; j_gene: TRBJ2-3; v_gene: TRBV4-3; abundance: NA
CDR3nt: TGTGCCAGCAGTTTGTATAGACAGCGTAATTCACCCCTCCACTTT; CDR3aa: CASSLYRQRNSPLHF; d_gene: NA; j_gene: TRBJ1-6; v_gene: TRBV12-3/TRBV12-4; abundance: NA
CDR3nt: TGTGCCAGCAGCCCGTTCCGTCGGACTAGCGGGCCGTACAATGAGCAGTTCTTC; CDR3aa: CASSPFRRTSGPYNEQFF; d_gene: TRBD2; j_gene: TRBJ2-1; v_gene: TRBV7-2; abundance: NA
CDR3nt: TGCAGCGCACCGGGACAGGGGCACAATGAGCAGTTCTTC; CDR3aa: CSAPGQGHNEQFF; d_gene: TRBD1; j_gene: TRBJ2-1; v_gene: TRBV20-1; abundance: NA
CDR3nt: TGTGCCAGCAGCTTGGAACAGGGCAAGGGTGGATTTCAGTACTTC; CDR3aa: CASSLEQGKGGFQYF; d_gene: NA; j_gene: TRBJ2-4; v_gene: TRBV5-4; abundance: many
CDR3nt: TGTGCCAGCCAGTTAGCGGGAGGGACATATGAGCAGTTCTTC; CDR3aa: CASQLAGGTYEQFF; d_gene: TRBD2; j_gene: TRBJ2-1; v_gene: TRBV6-2/TRBV6-3; abundance: NA
CDR3nt: TGTGCCAGCAGCCCAGCGGGATATAGTAATGAGCAGTTCTTC; CDR3aa: CASSPAGYSNEQFF; d_gene: TRBD2; j_gene: TRBJ2-1; v_gene: TRBV6-2/TRBV6-3; abundance: few
CDR3nt: TGCAGCGTTGACGGAGGCCTGAACACTGAAGCTTTCTTT; CDR3aa: CSVDGGLNTEAFF; d_gene: NA; j_gene: TRBJ1-1; v_gene: TRBV29-1; abundance: NA
CDR3nt: TGTGCCAGCTCACCAGTCCAAGCGACCCAGTACTTC; CDR3aa: CASSPVQATQYF; d_gene: NA; j_gene: TRBJ2-5; v_gene: TRBV18; abundance: many
CDR3nt: TGTGCCAGCAGCTTAGGGACAGGGATCGATCAGCCCCAGCATTTT; CDR3aa: CASSLGTGIDQPQHF; d_gene: TRBD1; j_gene: TRBJ1-5; v_gene: TRBV7-2; abundance: many
CDR3nt: TGTGCCTGGAGTGTACGGGCGGGAGGCTCCTACAATGAGCAGTTCTTC; CDR3aa: CAWSVRAGGSYNEQFF; d_gene: TRBD2; j_gene: TRBJ2-1; v_gene: TRBV30; abundance: NA
CDR3nt: TGTGCCAGCTCACCCTTCACAGGGAATAGCAATCAGCCCCAGCATTTT; CDR3aa: CASSPFTGNSNQPQHF; d_gene: NA; j_gene: TRBJ1-5; v_gene: TRBV18; abundance: many
CDR3nt: TGCGCCAGCAGGGAGAAGGGAGAGACCCAGTACTTC; CDR3aa: CASREKGETQYF; d_gene: NA; j_gene: TRBJ2-5; v_gene: TRBV5-1; abundance: many
CDR3nt: TGCGCCAGCAATCCGGGACAGGGATACAATGAGCAGTTCTTC; CDR3aa: CASNPGQGYNEQFF; d_gene: TRBD1; j_gene: TRBJ2-1; v_gene: TRBV10-2; abundance: NA
CDR3nt: TGTGCCAGCAGCGTAACTCCGGGACGGCACTCTGGAAACACCATATATTTT; CDR3aa: CASSVTPGRHSGNTIYF; d_gene: NA; j_gene: TRBJ1-3; v_gene: TRBV3-1; abundance: few
CDR3nt: TGTGCCAGCGAAGACGGAAACACCGGGGAGCTGTTTTTT; CDR3aa: CASEDGNTGELFF; d_gene: NA; j_gene: TRBJ2-2; v_gene: TRBV27; abundance: few
CDR3nt: TGCGCCAGCAGCCTGACAGGGGCCGAAGGAGAGACCCAGTACTTC; CDR3aa: CASSLTGAEGETQYF; d_gene: TRBD1; j_gene: TRBJ2-5; v_gene: TRBV5-1; abundance: few
CDR3nt: TGTGCCAGCAGTTTTAGTCGTCATCAGCCCCAGCATTTT; CDR3aa: CASSFSRHQPQHF; d_gene: NA; j_gene: TRBJ1-5; v_gene: TRBV12-3/TRBV12-4; abundance: NA
CDR3nt: TGCGCCAGCAGCCAACTTGGGAGGGCAGGCGCCGGGGAGCTGTTTTTT; CDR3aa: CASSQLGRAGAGELFF; d_gene: TRBD2; j_gene: TRBJ2-2; v_gene: TRBV4-3; abundance: many
CDR3nt: TGTGCCAGCAGATCGGGACAGACCGCCGGGGAGCTGTTTTTT; CDR3aa: CASRSGQTAGELFF; d_gene: TRBD1; j_gene: TRBJ2-2; v_gene: TRBV7-9; abundance: few
CDR3nt: TGTGCCAGCAGCAAAGCCCGGGACAGGAGATATTATCAGCCCCAGCATTTT; CDR3aa: CASSKARDRRYYQPQHF; d_gene: NA; j_gene: TRBJ1-5; v_gene: TRBV21-1; abundance: many
CDR3nt: TGTGCTAGCAGCCCAGCCTTGGACACACCAGCTTTCTTT; CDR3aa: CASSPALDTPAFF; d_gene: NA; j_gene: TRBJ1-1; v_gene: TRBV7-7; abundance: NA
CDR3nt: TGTGCCAGCAAAGTCAGGCTGAACACTGAAGCTTTCTTT; CDR3aa: CASKVRLNTEAFF; d_gene: NA; j_gene: TRBJ1-1; v_gene: TRBV28; abundance: few
CDR3nt: TGTGCCAGCAGCCCATCAGGATACCCCTACGAGCAGTACTTC; CDR3aa: CASSPSGYPYEQYF; d_gene: NA; j_gene: TRBJ2-7; v_gene: TRBV11-2; abundance: many
CDR3nt: TGCGCCAGCAGCTCCCTAGCGGAGGGCACCGGGGAGCTGTTTTTT; CDR3aa: CASSSLAEGTGELFF; d_gene: TRBD2; j_gene: TRBJ2-2; v_gene: TRBV5-1; abundance: NA
CDR3nt: TGTGCCAGCAGTTTTCGCAGGGAAAGGAAAGCTTTCTTT; CDR3aa: CASSFRRERKAFF; d_gene: NA; j_gene: TRBJ1-1; v_gene: TRBV6-2/TRBV6-3; abundance: many
CDR3nt: TGTGCCAGCAGTGAATTTGTGGGGAGCTACGAGCAGTACTTC; CDR3aa: CASSEFVGSYEQYF; d_gene: NA; j_gene: TRBJ2-7; v_gene: TRBV2; abundance: NA
CDR3nt: TGCGCCAGACAGTTGACGGAACCCTCACCCCAGAACACTGAAGCTTTCTTT; CDR3aa: CARQLTEPSPQNTEAFF; d_gene: NA; j_gene: TRBJ1-1; v_gene: TRBV4-3; abundance: many
CDR3nt: TGTGCCAGCAGTTTAAGGTCAGGGGTAAGCAATCAGCCCCAGCATTTT; CDR3aa: CASSLRSGVSNQPQHF; d_gene: NA; j_gene: TRBJ1-5; v_gene: TRBV27; abundance: few
CDR3nt: TGTGCCAGTAGTATCGGACAGGGCAACACTGAAGCTTTCTTT; CDR3aa: CASSIGQGNTEAFF; d_gene: TRBD1; j_gene: TRBJ1-1; v_gene: TRBV19; abundance: few
CDR3nt: TGTGCCAGCAGCTCGGGGACAGGGGGCTACCACGAGCAGTACTTC; CDR3aa: CASSSGTGGYHEQYF; d_gene: TRBD1; j_gene: TRBJ2-7; v_gene: TRBV11-1; abundance: NA
CDR3nt: TGTGCCAGCAGTTACGCAGGGTACAATCAGCCCCAGCATTTT; CDR3aa: CASSYAGYNQPQHF; d_gene: NA; j_gene: TRBJ1-5; v_gene: TRBV6-5; abundance: NA
CDR3nt: TGTGCCAGCAGCGTAGTGGGCACAGATACGCAGTATTTT; CDR3aa: CASSVVGTDTQYF; d_gene: NA; j_gene: TRBJ2-3; v_gene: TRBV9; abundance: NA